The 17 T cell receptor beta chains below all came from one sample that was sequenced in a study of response to subunit inactivated influenza vaccine (dated by TCRdb to the late 2010s). The library was made by RT-PCR. Sequencing instrument: Illumina HiSeq 2500. The public reads were run again by TCRdb, first through fastp at Q25 and then through MiXCR, and only productive beta chains were kept. Identical CDR3 proteins give one entry, which carries the most common genes and DNA. The sample table shows some 540,000 distinct CDR3 sequences, and 20% to 25% are seen once. The ten largest make up 2.5% to 3% of the sample. These data also featured in a second study, about T cells expressing NK-cell markers. The second publication reports: 5'RACE template switching, by which a universal primer site and unique molecular identifiers were added, was used to make TCR beta cDNA libraries.

The source material was CD4+ T cells sorted from PBMCs, sampled 12 days after vaccination. All receptors derive from a man aged 50 to 59 who received an inactivated influenza vaccine. Donor details come from another sample of the same person, matched by shared clones.

This clonotype turned up a few times. The V gene is TRBV6-1, the J gene TRBJ2-1, with TRBD2 matching 7 bases. Germline assignment: CDR1 MNHNS and CDR2 SASEGT. This CDR3 is built from 12 residues. The CDR3 reads CAGGLDYNEQFF. CDR3 nucleotides: TGTGCGGGAGGACTAGACTACAATGAGCAGTTCTTC.

This clonotype was found a few times. V and J are TRBV20-1 and TRBJ2-3; D may correspond to TRBD1 or TRBD2 (6 bases each). This CDR3 region has 15 residues. Germline V gives CDR1 DFQATT, CDR2 SNEGSKA (reference sequence). V shed 3 bases and J shed 2 bases, with 15 bases lying between them. DNA of the CDR3: TGCAGTGCTAGGCCCCGGGGGCGGCCCACAGATACGCAGTATTTT. Its protein is CSARPRGRPTDTQYF.

V and J are TRBV10-3 and TRBJ2-2; 7 bases are shared with TRBD1. CDR1 and CDR2 (germline): ENHRY, SYGVKD. The CDR3 runs to 16 residues. V shed 2 bases and J 2 bases; nucleotides not matched to a gene: 5. CDR3 region: CAISERGTANTGELFF. CDR3 nucleotides: TGTGCCATCAGTGAGAGGGGGACAGCAAACACCGGGGAGCTGTTTTTT.

The chain combines TRBV3-1 with TRBJ2-1; 7 bases match TRBD2. With 0 bases clipped from V and 16 bases from J, the junction kept 15 bases outside the gene matches. There are 15 residues in the CDR3. The germline gives CDR1 LGHDT, CDR2 YNNKEL (reference sequence). CDR3 sequence: CASSQDLSGGYPGFF. The CDR3 DNA reads as TGTGCCAGCAGCCAAGATCTTTCGGGGGGTTATCCGGGCTTCTTC.

This clonotype showed up just a few times. V gene TRBV27 combines with J gene TRBJ2-7; D may be TRBD1 (6 bases). Between the trimmed V and J ends, which lost 3 bases and 2 bases, there was a span of 17 bases. Germline V gene sequence: CDR1 MNHEY, CDR2 SMNVEV (reference sequence). The CDR3 is made up of 16 amino acids. The CDR3 here is CASSFSRQAYPYEQYF. DNA for the CDR3: TGTGCCAGCAGTTTCTCCCGACAGGCCTACCCCTACGAGCAGTACTTC.

Only a few counts were recorded for this clonotype. The rearrangement joins TRBV9 to TRBJ2-5; 7 nucleotides match TRBD2. J lost 1 base, V lost 0 bases, and 3 bases had no gene match. This CDR3 has 15 amino acids. Germline CDR1 SGDLS, CDR2 YYNGEE. The CDR3 DNA follows: TGTGCCAGCAGCGTAGCGGGGGGACTCCAAGAGACCCAGTACTTC. Its translation: CASSVAGGLQETQYF. Using reference TRBV9 and TRBJ2-5 for the parts outside the CDR3, the full variable domain is DSGVTQTPKHLITATGQRVTLRCSPRSGDLSVYWYQQSLDQGLQFLIQYYNGEERAKGNILERFSAQQFPDLHSELNLSSLELGDSALYFCASSVAGGLQETQYFGPGTRLLVL.

V and J are TRBV7-2 and TRBJ2-7; D unclear. The ends were cut back, 3 bases at V and 0 bases at J, with 15 bases in the middle. CDR3 length equals 16 residues. Per the germline V gene, CDR1 is SGHTA and CDR2 is FQGNSA. Here the CDR3 reads CASSFFEEKSSYEQYF. The CDR3 DNA sequence: TGTGCCAGCAGCTTCTTTGAGGAAAAGAGCTCCTACGAGCAGTACTTC.

This chain uses TRBV28 with TRBJ1-1; D not certain. Looked up from germline, CDR1 is MDHEN and CDR2 is SYDVKM. The CDR3 contains 13 residues. Trimming stripped 2 bases from V and 9 bases from J, with 13 bases between. The CDR3 DNA reads as TGTGCCAGCAGTTTAGCTCCAGGCCTGAAAGCTTTCTTT. The encoded protein is CASSLAPGLKAFF. The whole variable domain, remainder taken from reference TRBV28 and TRBJ1-1, is DVKVTQSSRYLVKRTGEKVFLECVQDMDHENMFWYRQDPGLGLRLIYFSYDVKMKEKGDIPEGYSVSREKKERFSLILESASTNQTSMYLCASSLAPGLKAFFGQGTRLTVV.

This clonotype has more than one count but fewer than ten. The chain has TRBV7-9 and TRBJ2-1; 8 bases align to TRBD2. V lost 6 bases to trimming and J lost 0 bases; unmatched junction nucleotides: 4. This CDR3 has 15 residues. Looked up from germline, CDR1 is SEHNR and CDR2 is FQNEAQ (reference sequence). The CDR3 region is CASRRGGSSYNEQFF. The CDR3 DNA follows: TGTGCCAGCAGACGGGGGGGGAGCTCCTACAATGAGCAGTTCTTC.

This chain connects TRBV20-1 to TRBJ1-2; no definite D call. V gave up 5 bases and J gave up 8 bases, with 18 bases separating them. This CDR3 is 13 amino acids long. Germline-derived CDR1 and CDR2 are DFQATT and SNEGSKA (reference sequence). Written as DNA, the CDR3 is TGCAGTGCTCGGTCCGGGTTACAAGCGGGCTACACCTTC. Translation gives CSARSGLQAGYTF.

The table lists this clonotype with a few counts. The rearrangement joins TRBV6-2 or TRBV6-3 to TRBJ1-5; D call uncertain. Per the germline V gene, CDR1 is MNHEY and CDR2 is SVGEGT. Trimming shortened V by 6 bases and J by 0 bases, and 12 bases separated the two germline ends. The length of the CDR3 is 15 residues. CDR3 in DNA: TGTGCCAGCAGCCAACTCGATTATAGCAATCAGCCCCAGCATTTT. It specifies CASSQLDYSNQPQHF.

There are many counts of this clonotype. A junction boundary mismatches the germline segment, possibly from a read error. The chain employs TRBV7-9 and TRBJ2-5, with TRBD2 identical over 10 bases. The CDR3 is 13 amino acids. Per the germline V gene, CDR1 is SEHNR and CDR2 is FQNEAQ (reference sequence). As DNA, the CDR3 is TGTGCCAGCAGTTTAGCGGGGGGTGAGACCCAGTACTTC. Residues: CASSLAGGETQYF.

The table lists this clonotype with a few counts. This chain connects TRBV12-3 or TRBV12-4 to TRBJ1-2; unclear D gene. The CDR3 runs 14 residues. V shed 5 bases and J shed 5 bases, with 15 bases lying between them. In DNA form, the CDR3 reads TGTGCCAGCAGTAAACAAAGCTCCCTTTATGGCTACACCTTC. Protein: CASSKQSSLYGYTF.

V is TRBV6-5 and J is TRBJ2-7, with a possible D match to TRBD2 (6 bases). Trimming took 4 bases from V and 4 from J, leaving 17 bases between them. CDR1 is MNHEY, CDR2 SVGAGI, per germline. This CDR3 is built from 15 residues. CDR3 DNA sequence: TGTGCCAGCAGTTCCGACTTAAGGGAGGCGTACGAGCAGTACTTC. Amino acid sequence: CASSSDLREAYEQYF.

J is TRBJ2-1 and V is TRBV20-1; tentatively, D is TRBD1 (6 bases). Trimming took off 3 bases at V and 4 bases at J, with 13 bases between the two ends. Germline V gene lookup returns CDR1 DFQATT and CDR2 SNEGSKA (reference sequence). The CDR3 runs to 14 residues. CDR3 in amino acids: CSASRQGKYNEQFF. Written as DNA, the CDR3 is TGCAGTGCTAGTAGGCAGGGGAAGTACAATGAGCAGTTCTTC.

The V gene is TRBV7-6, the J gene TRBJ2-7; TRBD2 agrees at 7 bases. CDR3 length: 15 amino acids. After removal of 1 base from V and 2 bases from J, the junction contained 5 bases not matched to a gene. Germline assignment: CDR1 SGHVS and CDR2 FNYEAQ. CDR3 DNA sequence: TGTGCCAGCAGCTTAGTCTCTAGCGGAACCTACGAGCAGTACTTC. Its translation: CASSLVSSGTYEQYF.

The chain uses TRBV2 and TRBJ2-6; 8 bases map to TRBD1. CDR1 is SNHLY, CDR2 FYNNEI, per germline. V was pared by 6 bases and J by 2 bases, with 9 bases of the junction left unmatched. This CDR3 is built from 17 residues. Here the CDR3 reads CASRIGTGLPGANVLTF. The DNA of the CDR3 is TGTGCCAGCAGGATCGGGACAGGCTTGCCTGGGGCCAACGTCCTGACTTTC.